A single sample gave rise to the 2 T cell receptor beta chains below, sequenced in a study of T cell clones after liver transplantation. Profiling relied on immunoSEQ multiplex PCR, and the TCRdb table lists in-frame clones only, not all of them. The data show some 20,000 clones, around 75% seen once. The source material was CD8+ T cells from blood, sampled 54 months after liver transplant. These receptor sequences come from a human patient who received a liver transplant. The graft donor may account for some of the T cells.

CDR3 coding DNA: TGTGCCAGCAGCTTGGCATCAGCTAACTATGGCTACACCTTC. As protein: CASSLASANYGYTF. This chain joins TRBV5-6 and TRBJ1-2; D is uncertain. Between the trimmed V and J ends, which lost 0 bases and 0 bases, there was a span of 6 bases. The germline V gene has CDR1 SGHDT and CDR2 YYEEEE. The CDR3 length is 14 residues.

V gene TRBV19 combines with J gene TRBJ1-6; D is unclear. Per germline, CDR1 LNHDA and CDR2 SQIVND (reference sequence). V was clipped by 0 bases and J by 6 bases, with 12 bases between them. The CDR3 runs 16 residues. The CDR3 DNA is TGTGCCAGTAGTATAGATCTCAGGATTCTTAATTCACCCCTCCACTTT. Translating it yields CASSIDLRILNSPLHF.